Following are 5 T cell receptor beta chains from one sample sequenced in a study of T cell responses to AZD1222 COVID-19 vaccine. Profiled with immunoSEQ multiplex PCR; TCRdb holds only in-frame clones, not every one. The sample yields around 170,000 clones, roughly 88% seen once. The sequences come from peripheral blood, collected on day 0 of AZD1222 vaccination. The receptors originated from an adult in good health.

This clone was seen a single time. This chain's CDR3 is CASSQDLAATYEQYF. In DNA, the CDR3 is TGTGCCAGCAGCCAAGATTTAGCGGCGACCTACGAGCAGTACTTC. The rearrangement links TRBV4-2 to TRBJ2-7, with D tentatively TRBD2 (6 bases). The CDR3 has 15 residues. Trimming took off 0 bases at V and 2 bases at J, with 11 bases between the two ends. The germline V gene has CDR1 LGHNA and CDR2 YNFKEQ.

The chain combines TRBV2 with TRBJ1-5, with D uncertain. The length of the CDR3 is 14 residues. The ends were cut back, 4 bases at V and 6 bases at J, with 13 bases in the middle. In germline, CDR1 is SNHLY, CDR2 FYNNEI. CDR3: CASSGSQRSQPQHF. DNA of the CDR3: TGTGCCAGCAGTGGGAGTCAGAGGAGTCAGCCCCAGCATTTT. Supplemented by reference TRBV2 and TRBJ1-5, the full variable domain reads EPEVTQTPSHQVTQMGQEVILRCVPISNHLYFYWYRQILGQKVEFLVSFYNNEISEKSEIFDDQFSVERPDGSNFTLKIRSTKLEDSAMYFCASSGSQRSQPQHFGDGTRLSIL.

This chain uses TRBV15 with TRBJ2-1, with D maybe TRBD1 (6 bases). This CDR3 is 16 amino acids long. Between the trimmed V and J ends, which lost 0 bases and 6 bases, there was a span of 15 bases. CDR1 and CDR2 (germline): LNHNV, YYDKDF (reference sequence). The CDR3 region has the DNA TGTGCCACCAGCAGAGATAGTGGGGGACAACGCAATGAGCAGTTCTTC. Amino acids: CATSRDSGGQRNEQFF. Full variable domain (outside the CDR3, taken from reference TRBV15 and TRBJ2-1): DAMVIQNPRYQVTQFGKPVTLSCSQTLNHNVMYWYQQKSSQAPKLLFHYYDKDFNNEADTPDNFQSRRPNTSFCFLDIRSPGLGDTAMYLCATSRDSGGQRNEQFFGPGTRLTVL.

V is TRBV7-3 and J is TRBJ2-1; 16 nucleotides line up with TRBD2. J was trimmed by 10 bases and V by 5 bases; bases with no gene match: 11. There are 17 residues in the CDR3. The germline CDR1 and CDR2 sequences are SGHTA and FQGTGA. The CDR3 spells CASSRPGLAGGPGEQFF. DNA of the CDR3: TGTGCCAGCAGCCGCCCGGGACTAGCGGGGGGGCCGGGGGAGCAGTTCTTC.

The chain combines TRBV10-3 with TRBJ2-7; 10 bases align to TRBD1. CDR3 length: 15 amino acids. CDR1 is ENHRY, CDR2 SYGVKD, per germline. The V segment lost 5 bases and the J segment 4 bases; nucleotides outside the gene matches: 8. The CDR3 sequence: CAISTRDRGMYEQYF. CDR3 DNA: TGTGCCATCAGTACCCGGGACAGGGGAATGTACGAGCAGTACTTC.